The following is a T cell receptor beta chain sequence with its context. The germline gives CDR1 SGHRS, CDR2 YFSETQ. V shed 4 bases and J 3 bases; nucleotides not matched to a gene: 4. CDR3 size: 13 residues. Across 20 to 25 US areas, participants ranged in age from 18 to 89 years. Participant-given clinical history determined each cohort assignment. The study counted Cohort 3 donors as recovered given two negative PCRs, clearance, or symptom resolution. Some clones are missing from TCRdb's copy, which holds only in-frame ones; the method was immunoSEQ multiplex PCR. The table lists approximately 270,000 clones, 89% of them singletons. The sample comes from a study of blood T cell repertoires in COVID-19.

The rearrangement links TRBV5-1 to TRBJ2-7; TRBD2 agrees at 7 bases. The sample consisted of PBMCs or T cells enriched from blood (not recorded which). This TCR was sampled from a woman aged 60-70 years who had recovered from COVID-19. CDR3 sequence: CASSVGLDYEQYF. CDR3 coding DNA: TGCGCCAGCAGCGTCGGACTAGACTACGAGCAGTACTTC.